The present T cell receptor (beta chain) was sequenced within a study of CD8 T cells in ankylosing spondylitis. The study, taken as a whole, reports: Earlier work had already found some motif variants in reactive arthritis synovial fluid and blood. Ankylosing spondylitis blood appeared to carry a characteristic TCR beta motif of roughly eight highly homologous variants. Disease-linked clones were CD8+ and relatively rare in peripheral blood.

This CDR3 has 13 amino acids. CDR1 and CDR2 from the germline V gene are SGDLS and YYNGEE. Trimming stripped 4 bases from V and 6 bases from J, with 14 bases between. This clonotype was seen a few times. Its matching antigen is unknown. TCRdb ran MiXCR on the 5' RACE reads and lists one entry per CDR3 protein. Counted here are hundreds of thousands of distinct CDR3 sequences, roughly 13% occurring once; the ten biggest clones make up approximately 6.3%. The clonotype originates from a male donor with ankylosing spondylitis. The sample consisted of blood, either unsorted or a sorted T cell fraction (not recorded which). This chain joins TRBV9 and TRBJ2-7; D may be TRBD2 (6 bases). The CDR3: CASSSREVGEQYF. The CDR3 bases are TGTGCCAGCAGCTCAAGGGAGGTGGGCGAGCAGTACTTC.